The sequence of this T cell receptor beta chain was determined in a study of post-analysis software for immune sequencing data. Study overall: Relapsing-remitting, secondary progressive and progressive-relapsing multiple sclerosis were all included among the disease courses. Study conclusions and caveats: Significantly decreased normalized Chao1 diversity was recorded for multiple sclerosis patients relative to controls. Higher frequency in patients than in controls was seen for roughly five TRBV segments, with TRBV5-6, TRBV5-1 and TRBV20-1 among them. Under F measure analysis, samples from one preparation batch co-clustered strongly.

This clonotype appeared many times. The antigen is undetermined. This CDR3 region has 15 residues. The trim removed 2 bases at V and 5 bases at J, leaving 4 bases unmatched. Germline CDR1 is SGHVS and CDR2 is FNYEAQ. Unique molecular identifiers were carried by the TCR beta cDNA libraries. Input of roughly 0.85 to 11 million T cells yielded roughly 0.5 million cDNA molecules. TCRdb fed the PCR reads into MiXCR, producing one record per CDR3 protein. The sample records 250,000 to 300,000 distinct CDR3 sequences, approximately 34% being singletons. The material sequenced was blood. This receptor was obtained from a girl aged 5 to 17 with multiple sclerosis. This sequence joins TRBV7-6 and TRBJ2-1; 9 bases match TRBD2. In DNA, the CDR3 is TGTGCCAGCAGCTTAAGCCTAGCGGGGAACAATGAGCAGTTCTTC. This translates into CASSLSLAGNNEQFF.